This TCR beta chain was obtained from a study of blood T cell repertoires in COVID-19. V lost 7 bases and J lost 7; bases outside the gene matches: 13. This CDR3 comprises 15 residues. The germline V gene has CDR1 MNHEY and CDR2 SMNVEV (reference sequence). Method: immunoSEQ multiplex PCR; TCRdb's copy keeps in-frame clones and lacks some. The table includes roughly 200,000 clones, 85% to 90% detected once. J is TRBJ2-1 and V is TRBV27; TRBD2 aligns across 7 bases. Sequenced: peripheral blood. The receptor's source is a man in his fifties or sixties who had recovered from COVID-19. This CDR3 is CASTLYNSGGNEQFF. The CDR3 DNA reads TGTGCCAGCACCCTTTATAATTCGGGAGGAAATGAGCAGTTCTTC.